This T cell receptor beta chain was sequenced during a study of T cell changes during pregnancy in multiple sclerosis. Trimming cost V 1 base and J 4 bases; bases outside gene matches: 6. The CDR3 totals 15 residues. The germline gives CDR1 SGHTA, CDR2 FQGTGA. Sequencing used immunoSEQ multiplex PCR; TCRdb keeps in-frame clones, though not all of them. The table has under 65,000 clones, just under 95% seen once. The sample in question was peripheral blood, obtained in the second trimester of pregnancy. V and J are TRBV7-3 and TRBJ2-7, with 8 bases that match TRBD2. The receptor's source is a female donor with multiple sclerosis, enrolled in a pregnancy study. For the CDR3, the DNA is TGTGCCAGCAGCTTAAACGGGAGGGCCGGTTACGAGCAGTACTTC. Its translation is CASSLNGRAGYEQYF. Looking up the rest from reference TRBV7-3 and TRBJ2-7 gives the full variable domain: GAGVSQTPSNKVTEKGKYVELRCDPISGHTALYWYRQSLGQGPEFLIYFQGTGAADDSGLPNDRFFAVRPEGSVSTLKIQRTERGDSAVYLCASSLNGRAGYEQYFGPGTRLTVT.